The clone carrying this TCR beta chain appeared many times. This specimen comes from a study of T cells in Graves' hyperthyroidism and ophthalmopathy. Amplified TCR beta CDR3 regions derived from RNA transcripts. The HTBI set primed first-round TCR CDR3 RT-PCR. TCRdb passed the multiplex PCR reads through MiXCR, listing each CDR3 protein once. The sample holds 240,000 or so distinct CDR3 sequences, 16% seen once. The CDR3 consists of 16 residues. V lost 5 bases and J 0 bases, leaving 14 bases between the germline ends. The V gene's germline CDR1 is MNHNS and CDR2 SASEGT. What was sequenced was blood. The rearrangement joins TRBV6-1 to TRBJ2-1; the D gene is possibly TRBD1 (5 bases). The receptor was derived from a woman under 30 with Graves' ophthalmopathy. CDR3 amino acids: CASSTQDTSSYNEQFF. CDR3 DNA: TGTGCCAGCAGTACCCAGGACACGAGCTCCTACAATGAGCAGTTCTTC.